One and the same sample provided the 19 T cell receptor beta chains below, sequenced in a study of T cell repertoires in cytomegalovirus infection. TCRdb used MiXCR to reprocess the reads, holding one entry per CDR3 protein. Of under 300,000 distinct CDR3 sequences listed, about a sixth are singletons. Sample: CD8+ T cells from PBMCs. All receptors come from a human donor in good health (CMV status not recorded). Some clones in this sample may be carry-over from other donors' samples.

V gene TRBV6-2 or TRBV6-3 combines with J gene TRBJ1-5; a possible D gene is TRBD1 (6 bases). The CDR3 extends over 14 amino acids. The germline CDR1 and CDR2 sequences are MNHEY and SVGEGT. Trimming left V 2 bases short and J 5 bases short, with 10 bases between. CDR3 loop: CASSYRGGYQPQHF. The CDR3 nucleotides are TGTGCCAGCAGTTACAGAGGGGGATATCAGCCCCAGCATTTT.

This clonotype was recorded many times. The chain uses TRBV28 and TRBJ2-3; a weak D match, TRBD1 (6 bases). Germline CDR1 reads MDHEN; CDR2 reads SYDVKM. CDR3 length: 14 residues. V lost 6 bases to trimming and J lost 3 bases, with 13 bases between them. DNA of the CDR3: TGTGCCAGCAGGACTACAGGGTGGACAGATACGCAGTATTTT. The encoded protein is CASRTTGWTDTQYF.

The V call is TRBV7-9, the J call TRBJ2-5; 7 positions agree with TRBD1. The CDR3 is 16 residues long. V trimming: 0 bases; J trimming: 1 base; junction bases outside the gene matches: 5. The germline gives CDR1 SEHNR, CDR2 FQNEAQ (reference sequence). The CDR3 coding sequence is TGTGCCAGCAGCTTAGCGGGGGACAGACCCCAAGAGACCCAGTACTTC. Translating it yields CASSLAGDRPQETQYF.

This clonotype was recorded a few times. J is TRBJ1-5 and V is TRBV2, with D possibly being TRBD1 (5 bases). V was trimmed by 6 bases and J by 3 bases, leaving 18 bases between them. There are 16 residues in the CDR3. In germline, CDR1 is SNHLY, CDR2 FYNNEI. CDR3 DNA: TGTGCCAGCAGCCTGAGCCCTGGGGGGGACAATCAGCCCCAGCATTTT. It encodes CASSLSPGGDNQPQHF.

This clonotype was counted ten times or more. The CDR3 nucleotides are TGTGCCAGCAGCTTTGAGGGAGCTTGGGATCAGCCCCAGCATTTT. Translating it yields CASSFEGAWDQPQHF. The chain couples TRBV7-8 to TRBJ1-5, with D unclear. V was pared by 3 bases and J by 5 bases, with 14 bases between. CDR3 size: 15 residues. Looked up from germline, CDR1 is SGHVS and CDR2 is FQNEAQ. The whole variable domain, remainder taken from reference TRBV7-8 and TRBJ1-5, is GAGVSQSPRYKVAKRGQDVALRCDPISGHVSLFWYQQALGQGPEFLTYFQNEAQLDKSGLPSDRFFAERPEGSVSTLKIQRTQQEDSAVYLCASSFEGAWDQPQHFGDGTRLSIL.

There are many counts of this clonotype. The chain uses TRBV6-2 or TRBV6-3 and TRBJ2-1, with 12 bases aligning to TRBD1. Germline-derived CDR1 and CDR2 are MNHEY and SVGEGT. V lost 3 bases, J lost 8 bases, and 8 bases stayed unmatched. The CDR3 extends over 16 amino acids. Written as DNA, the CDR3 is TGTGCCAGCAGTTATGAAGTAGGGACAGGGGGCTATGAGCAGTTCTTC. Protein sequence: CASSYEVGTGGYEQFF.

This clonotype was picked up many times. The chain is built from TRBV6-2 or TRBV6-3 and TRBJ2-1; no clear D gene. V was trimmed by 6 bases and J by 4 bases, leaving 10 bases between them. The CDR3 length is 13 residues. Germline V CDR1 and CDR2: MNHEY, SVGEGT. The CDR3 DNA reads as TGTGCCAGCAGCAGAGAAATATACAATGAGCAGTTCTTC. Translation: CASSREIYNEQFF.

On this clonotype: A single base separates this from a much larger clone, so it may be a read error. V gene TRBV7-2 combines with J gene TRBJ1-2; D unresolved. Germline V lookup: CDR1 SGHTA, CDR2 FQGNSA. The CDR3 spans 15 residues. DNA for the CDR3: TGTGCCAGCAGGTCCCCCCCCCCGGTCTCCTATGGCAACACCTTC. As protein: CASRSPPPVSYGNTF.

This clonotype was observed many times. This sequence joins TRBV11-2 and TRBJ2-1, with TRBD2 matching over 7 bases. CDR3 size: 15 residues. The V gene's germline CDR1 is SGHAT and CDR2 FQNNGV. J gave up 1 base and V 4 bases, and 4 bases lay outside the gene matches. The CDR3 DNA reads as TGTGCCAGCAGCTCATGGGGGGGTTCCTACAATGAGCAGTTCTTC. Protein product: CASSSWGGSYNEQFF.

The gene calls are TRBV7-3 and TRBJ2-3; D possibly matches TRBD1 or TRBD2 (6 bases each). The V end was cut by 4 bases, the J end by 9 bases, with 17 bases between. The CDR3 extends over 14 amino acids. In germline, CDR1 is SGHTA, CDR2 FQGTGA. CDR3 region: CASSSRLGGRTQYF. CDR3 nucleotides: TGTGCCAGCAGCTCCCGACTAGGGGGGCGGACGCAGTATTTT.

This clonotype was recorded many times. This chain uses TRBV7-2 with TRBJ2-7; TRBD2 matches at 10 bases. Germline V gives CDR1 SGHTA, CDR2 FQGNSA. The V gene end was trimmed by 5 bases and the J gene end by 0 bases; junction bases not matched to a gene: 7. This CDR3 spans 16 amino acids. CDR3 loop: CASSEYSGGSSYEQYF. DNA of the CDR3: TGTGCCAGCAGCGAATATAGCGGGGGGAGCTCCTACGAGCAGTACTTC.

This clonotype came up many times. J is TRBJ2-7 and V is TRBV4-1, with D possibly being TRBD1 (5 bases). Germline V gene data show CDR1 as MGHRA and CDR2 as YSYEKL. The CDR3 has 19 residues. The V and J ends lost 1 base and 1 base respectively, with 23 bases between them. Here the CDR3 DNA reads TGCGCCAGCAGCCAAGGTGGAGCAGGGCTTTATACCAGGTCCTACGAGCAGTACTTC. Its translation: CASSQGGAGLYTRSYEQYF.

J is TRBJ1-5 and V is TRBV28; 10 positions match TRBD1. CDR1 MDHEN and CDR2 SYDVKM come from the germline V gene. The trim removed 6 bases at V and 0 bases at J, leaving 11 bases unmatched. This CDR3 has 18 amino acids. The CDR3 coding sequence is TGTGCCAGCAGCCCCGGGACAGGGGCACAATATAGCAATCAGCCCCAGCATTTT. This gives the protein CASSPGTGAQYSNQPQHF.

The chain carries TRBV7-3 and TRBJ2-1; tentatively, D is TRBD1 or TRBD2 (5 bases each). Germline V gene data show CDR1 as SGHTA and CDR2 as FQGTGA. The CDR3 covers 15 residues. Trimming pared 2 bases from V and 5 bases from J, leaving 13 bases between. The CDR3 region is CASSLSSGRNNEQFF. CDR3 DNA: TGTGCCAGCAGCTTATCCTCGGGACGAAACAATGAGCAGTTCTTC.

Ten or more counts support this clonotype. The V call is TRBV7-9, the J call TRBJ1-3; perhaps TRBD1 as D (5 bases). Germline loops: CDR1 SEHNR, CDR2 FQNEAQ (reference sequence). Trimming took off 5 bases at V and 4 bases at J, with 9 bases between the two ends. The CDR3 has 13 residues. CDR3 sequence reads: CASSARDGNTIYF. The CDR3 DNA follows: TGTGCCAGCAGCGCTCGGGACGGAAACACCATATATTTT.

J is TRBJ2-2 and V is TRBV20-1; D is ambiguous. Looked up from germline, CDR1 is DFQATT and CDR2 is SNEGSKA (reference sequence). The CDR3 length is 11 residues. V was trimmed by 4 bases and J by 2 bases, leaving 2 bases between them. The CDR3 bases are TGCAGTGCTATTAACACCGGGGAGCTGTTTTTT. Amino acids: CSAINTGELFF.

This chain joins TRBV12-3 or TRBV12-4 and TRBJ2-5; no clear D gene. V gave up 4 bases and J gave up 4 bases, with 7 bases separating them. The CDR3 is made up of 12 amino acids. As DNA, the CDR3 is TGTGCCAGCAGTTATAGGAGAGAGACCCAGTACTTC. Its protein product is CASSYRRETQYF.

This clonotype was seen ten or more times. J is TRBJ2-3 and V is TRBV7-3; D is uncertain. Per the germline V gene, CDR1 is SGHTA and CDR2 is FQGTGA. Between the trimmed V and J ends, which lost 2 bases and 6 bases, there was a span of 15 bases. The CDR3 covers 15 residues. CDR3 nucleotides: TGTGCCAGCAGCTTAGAAATCGTTGACCCGGATACGCAGTATTTT. This codes for CASSLEIVDPDTQYF. The full variable domain, in which reference TRBV7-3 and TRBJ2-3 provide the parts outside the CDR3, is GAGVSQTPSNKVTEKGKYVELRCDPISGHTALYWYRQSLGQGPEFLIYFQGTGAADDSGLPNDRFFAVRPEGSVSTLKIQRTERGDSAVYLCASSLEIVDPDTQYFGPGTRLTVL.

V and J are TRBV10-3 and TRBJ2-5, with 9 bases fitting TRBD1. Unmatched junction bases numbered 16, after V lost 6 bases and J lost 5 bases. This CDR3 is built from 17 residues. Per the germline V gene, CDR1 is ENHRY and CDR2 is SYGVKD. The CDR3 DNA reads as TGTGCCATCAGGACAACCTTGACAGGGGGGATTGAGGAGACCCAGTACTTC. Translation: CAIRTTLTGGIEETQYF.